Listed here are 19 T cell receptor beta chains from one sample, sequenced in a study of blood T cells in healthy people across ages. A sample-barcoded 5' primer and a J-beta primer mix were used in a second PCR of about 7 to 12 cycles. A single record per CDR3 protein comes from TCRdb applying MiXCR to the 5' RACE reads. The profile shows about 2 million distinct CDR3 sequences, approximately 50% of them singletons. Sequencing was carried out using blood. Receptors were obtained from a woman between 35 and 50 years old in good health.

The chain joins TRBV6-2 or TRBV6-3 to TRBJ2-4; D not certain. The DNA end favors TRBJ2-5, so the J call may be wrong. CDR1 and CDR2 (germline): MNHEY, SVGEGT. The CDR3 runs 15 residues. The CDR3 loop is CASRPYSGAWETQYF. The CDR3 DNA is TGTGCCAGCCGACCTTATTCAGGCGCCTGGGAGACCCAGTACTTC.

The V gene is TRBV6-2 or TRBV6-3, the J gene TRBJ1-2; D unresolved. The CDR3 length is 14 residues. Germline CDR1 and CDR2: MNHEY and SVGEGT. Trimming removed 6 bases at V and 1 base at J, with 12 bases between. The CDR3 sequence is CASRETDFNYGYTF. CDR3 nucleotides: TGTGCCAGCAGAGAAACGGACTTTAACTATGGCTACACCTTC.

Only a few counts were recorded for this clonotype. The rearrangement joins TRBV29-1 to TRBJ2-1; D perhaps matches TRBD1 (5 bases). V gave up 5 bases and J gave up 0 bases, with 11 bases separating them. The germline gives CDR1 SQVTM, CDR2 ANQGSEA. This CDR3 spans 14 amino acids. CDR3 sequence reads: CSVRQHLSYNEQFF. The DNA for the CDR3 is TGCAGCGTTCGACAGCACCTCTCCTACAATGAGCAGTTCTTC.

The sample holds one count of this clonotype. This chain links TRBV7-2 with TRBJ2-7, with 8 bases matching TRBD2. The DNA end lines up better with TRBJ2-5; the J call may be wrong. CDR1 and CDR2 from the germline V gene are SGHTA and FQGNSA. The CDR3 contains 15 residues. The CDR3 loop is CASSLGKLAEETQYF. CDR3 coding DNA: TGTGCCAGCAGCTTAGGAAAACTAGCGGAAGAGACCCAGTACTTC.

The table lists this clonotype with a few counts. V and J are TRBV7-9 and TRBJ2-1; D gene uncertain. Germline CDR1 is SEHNR and CDR2 is FQNEAQ (reference sequence). The V gene lost 6 bases and the J gene lost 8 bases, with 17 bases spanning the gap. The length of the CDR3 is 14 residues. The CDR3 protein is CASSQRERMDEQFF. The CDR3 coding sequence is TGTGCCAGCAGTCAGAGAGAGAGAATGGATGAGCAGTTCTTC.

The V gene is TRBV6-2 or TRBV6-3, the J gene TRBJ2-5; tentative D call: TRBD2 (5 bases). V lost 2 bases to trimming and J lost 5 bases, with 15 bases between them. The germline V gene encodes CDR1 MNHEY and CDR2 SVGEGT. This CDR3 comprises 15 residues. CDR3 loop: CASSYRPPGWETQYF. In DNA, the CDR3 is TGTGCCAGCAGTTACCGCCCCCCGGGGTGGGAGACCCAGTACTTC.

This clonotype was seen a handful of times. The chain joins TRBV20-1 to TRBJ2-3; TRBD1 or TRBD2 may be the D gene (5 bases each). The CDR3 runs 14 residues. Germline V CDR1 and CDR2: DFQATT, SNEGSKA (reference sequence). V dropped 6 bases and J dropped 3 bases, with 16 bases sitting between them. As DNA, the CDR3 is TGCAGTGCGCCACCGGGACCGTCGACAGATACGCAGTATTTT. Translating gives CSAPPGPSTDTQYF.

This clonotype was recorded a few times. The genes are TRBV7-8 and TRBJ2-4; TRBD1 agrees at 7 bases. Matching the DNA end better, TRBJ2-7 makes the J call doubtful. Germline CDR1 SGHVS, CDR2 FQNEAQ. The CDR3 is 15 amino acids. CDR3 DNA: TGTGCCAGCAGCCCTCAACAGGGGATCTCCTACGAGCAGTACTTC. Its translation: CASSPQQGISYEQYF.

The genes are TRBV7-9 and TRBJ2-5; 7 positions agree with TRBD2. The CDR3 sequence is 16 residues long. Per the germline V gene, CDR1 is SEHNR and CDR2 is FQNEAQ (reference sequence). V trimming: 5 bases; J trimming: 2 bases; junction bases outside the gene matches: 11. The CDR3 protein is CASSLVSGDPQETQYF. The DNA of the CDR3 is TGTGCCAGCAGCCTCGTAAGCGGGGACCCACAAGAGACCCAGTACTTC.

This chain links TRBV6-6 with TRBJ2-3; possibly TRBD2 for D (6 bases). The ends were cut back, 7 bases at V and 3 bases at J, with 17 bases in the middle. From germline, CDR1 is MNHNY and CDR2 SVGAGI (reference sequence). The length of the CDR3 is 15 residues. The CDR3: CASIHRAGGTDTQYF. In DNA form, the CDR3 reads TGTGCCAGCATCCATAGGGCTGGGGGGACAGATACGCAGTATTTT.

As to this clonotype: A much larger clone is a single base away; this may be a read error. The chain is built from TRBV11-2 and TRBJ2-7; D ambiguous. The CDR3 spans 13 residues. V was clipped by 4 bases and J by 2 bases, with 9 bases between them. CDR1 and CDR2 (germline): SGHAT, FQNNGV. For the CDR3, the DNA is TGTGCCAGCAGCTGGCAGGAAACCTACGAGCAGTACTTC. It codes for CASSWQETYEQYF.

This clonotype was counted only a few times. This rearrangement joins TRBV6-2 or TRBV6-3 to TRBJ2-5; perhaps TRBD1 as D (6 bases). The CDR3 sequence is 15 residues long. The germline V and J ends were trimmed by 6 bases and 1 base, with 15 bases remaining between them. The V gene's germline CDR1 is MNHEY and CDR2 SVGEGT. This CDR3 is CASRPRTAFQETQYF. The CDR3 DNA is TGTGCCAGCAGACCCCGGACAGCCTTCCAAGAGACCCAGTACTTC.

V and J are TRBV7-9 and TRBJ2-5, with TRBD1 matching over 7 bases. Trimming removed 4 bases from V and 1 base from J; junction bases left unmatched: 6. From germline, CDR1 is SEHNR and CDR2 FQNEAQ (reference sequence). The CDR3 runs 15 residues. The DNA of the CDR3 is TGTGCCAGCAGCTCCCGGGACAGTACCCAAGAGACCCAGTACTTC. Protein sequence: CASSSRDSTQETQYF.

V usage is TRBV7-9 and J usage is TRBJ2-4; D uncertain. The assigned J gene may be wrong: the sequence end matches TRBJ2-7 better. The CDR3 is 12 residues long. Germline lookup yields CDR1 SEHNR and CDR2 FQNEAQ (reference sequence). For the CDR3, the DNA is TGTGCCAGCAGCAACGCAGCCGGCGAGCAGTACTTC. Translation: CASSNAAGEQYF.

V usage is TRBV18 and J usage is TRBJ2-5; TRBD1 aligns across 7 bases. The end of the DNA fits TRBJ2-7 better, so the J call may be wrong. The germline V gene encodes CDR1 KGHSH and CDR2 LQKENI. This CDR3 contains 15 residues. The CDR3: CASSIDRVGGNEQYF. The DNA of the CDR3 is TGTGCCAGCTCAATCGACAGGGTTGGCGGCAACGAGCAGTACTTC.

The gene calls are TRBV29-1 and TRBJ1-4; tentative D call: TRBD1 (6 bases). Trimming took 4 bases from V and 0 from J, leaving 21 bases between them. Germline V gene sequence: CDR1 SQVTM, CDR2 ANQGSEA. This CDR3 region has 18 residues. CDR3 sequence: CSVVFFGTRGATNEKLFF. The CDR3 DNA reads TGCAGCGTTGTTTTCTTCGGGACAAGAGGCGCAACTAATGAAAAACTGTTTTTT.

This clonotype turned up a few times. The chain has TRBV6-1 and TRBJ2-5, with 9 bases matching TRBD2. Losses at the gene ends were 3 bases for V and 2 bases for J; bases not matched to a gene: 4. Germline V gives CDR1 MNHNS, CDR2 SASEGT. There are 15 residues in the CDR3. CDR3 coding DNA: TGTGCCAGCAGTGAGGAAGCGGGGGGTCAAGAGACCCAGTACTTC. This encodes CASSEEAGGQETQYF.

This chain links TRBV6-5 with TRBJ1-2; a possible D gene is TRBD1 (6 bases). This CDR3 has 12 amino acids. Trimming pared 6 bases from V and 8 bases from J, leaving 13 bases between. CDR1 is MNHEY, CDR2 SVGAGI, per germline. CDR3 sequence reads: CASSKGGFGYTF. The CDR3 DNA sequence: TGTGCCAGCAGCAAAGGGGGGTTCGGCTACACCTTC.

A few counts support this clonotype. This chain uses TRBV3-1 with TRBJ1-2, with D unresolved. The CDR3 spans 14 residues. The germline CDR1 and CDR2 sequences are LGHDT and YNNKEL (reference sequence). The germline V and J ends were trimmed by 2 bases and 2 bases, with 9 bases remaining between them. The CDR3 nucleotides read TGTGCCAGCAGCCAAACCAGGCTAAACTATGGCTACACCTTC. Translation: CASSQTRLNYGYTF. The full variable domain, completed using reference TRBV3-1 and TRBJ1-2, is DTAVSQTPKYLVTQMGNDKSIKCEQNLGHDTMYWYKQDSKKFLKIMFSYNNKELIINETVPNRFSPKSPDKAHLNLHINSLELGDSAVYFCASSQTRLNYGYTFGSGTRLTVV.